These 30 T cell receptor beta chains were sequenced from one sample in a study of blood T cell repertoires in COVID-19. Sequencing used immunoSEQ multiplex PCR; TCRdb keeps in-frame clones, though not all of them. This sample yields 110,000 to 150,000 clones, of which 70% to 85% are seen a single time; 9.5% to 13% belongs to the top ten. Material: peripheral blood. The receptors shown here come from a man between 60 and 75 years old with active or convalescent COVID-19.

A few counts support this clone. This chain joins TRBV24-1 and TRBJ1-2, with TRBD1 as a possible D gene (6 bases). V lost 3 bases, J lost 6 bases, and 19 bases lay in between. CDR3 length: 16 amino acids. Germline loops: CDR1 KGHDR, CDR2 SFDVKD. CDR3 bases: TGTGCCACCAGTGATAGCGCAGGGGAAGGGGGAAATGGCTACACCTTC. Its translation is CATSDSAGEGGNGYTF.

The genes are TRBV6-5 and TRBJ1-2; 10 nucleotides align to TRBD1. Losses at the gene ends were 6 bases for V and 5 bases for J; bases not matched to a gene: 9. The CDR3 has 15 residues. CDR1 and CDR2 from the germline V gene are MNHEY and SVGAGI. DNA for the CDR3: TGTGCCAGCAGGGGGGGGACAGGGGATTGGTATGGCTACACCTTC. Protein sequence: CASRGGTGDWYGYTF.

This clone showed up just once. The V call is TRBV30, the J call TRBJ2-2, with TRBD2 as a possible D gene (7 bases). The CDR3 loop spans 15 amino acids. Trimming cost V 4 bases and J 5 bases, with 17 bases left between them. Germline CDR1 GTSNPN, CDR2 SVGIG (reference sequence). CDR3 residues: CAWKGGALGTGELFF. The CDR3, as DNA: TGTGCCTGGAAAGGGGGGGCGCTGGGTACCGGGGAGCTGTTTTTT. Filled out from reference TRBV30 and TRBJ2-2, the complete variable domain reads SQTIHQWPATLVQPVGSPLSLECTVEGTSNPNLYWYRQAAGRGLQLLFYSVGIGQISSEVPQNLSASRPQDRQFILSSKKLLLSDSGFYLCAWKGGALGTGELFFGEGSRLTVL.

The chain recombines TRBV27 with TRBJ2-1; 8 nucleotides line up with TRBD2. The germline V gene encodes CDR1 MNHEY and CDR2 SMNVEV (reference sequence). V lost 0 bases and J lost 1; bases outside the gene matches: 2. The CDR3 extends over 16 amino acids. The CDR3 is CASSLSKRGSYNEQFF. The CDR3 DNA reads TGTGCCAGCAGTTTATCGAAGCGGGGGTCCTACAATGAGCAGTTCTTC.

Details on this clone: Other DNA sequences in this sample translate to the same CDR3. The rearrangement joins TRBV18 to TRBJ2-2, with D possibly matching TRBD2 (6 bases). The CDR3 totals 15 residues. V was cut by 2 bases and J by 0 bases, with 7 bases left in between. Germline loops: CDR1 KGHSH, CDR2 LQKENI. CDR3 DNA sequence: TGTGCCAGCTCACCAGGCGGGACGAACACCGGGGAGCTGTTTTTT. Residues: CASSPGGTNTGELFF.

CDR3 sequence: CASSLGRGANTGELFF. The CDR3 region has the DNA TGTGCCAGCAGCTTAGGACGGGGTGCGAACACCGGGGAGCTGTTTTTT. This chain connects TRBV7-9 to TRBJ2-2; D might be TRBD2 (5 bases). Germline CDR1 and CDR2: SEHNR and FQNEAQ (reference sequence). The CDR3 is made up of 16 amino acids. V was pared by 1 base and J by 0 bases, with 9 bases between.

The chain recombines TRBV7-2 with TRBJ2-1; possible D gene TRBD2, 6 bases. Germline V gene lookup returns CDR1 SGHTA and CDR2 FQGNSA. The CDR3 totals 14 residues. V lost 1 base and J lost 8, with 12 bases in between. In DNA form, the CDR3 reads TGTGCCAGCAGCTTAGGCGGGATGGTCTATGAGCAGTTCTTC. Protein: CASSLGGMVYEQFF.

The V gene is TRBV5-6, the J gene TRBJ2-7; 9 bases are a match to TRBD1. This CDR3 is built from 15 residues. V lost 2 bases to trimming and J lost 0 bases; unmatched junction nucleotides: 3. Per germline, CDR1 SGHDT and CDR2 YYEEEE. This chain's CDR3 is CASSLGDRASYEQYF. The DNA of the CDR3 is TGTGCCAGCAGCTTAGGGGACAGGGCCTCCTACGAGCAGTACTTC.

The V call is TRBV19, the J call TRBJ2-5; 7 positions agree with TRBD1. The CDR3 is 13 residues long. Germline trimming cut 6 bases from V and 4 bases from J; bases unmatched to any gene: 5. Germline CDR1 is LNHDA and CDR2 is SQIVND (reference sequence). The CDR3 spells CASRDTGAETQYF. For the CDR3, the DNA is TGTGCCAGTAGGGACACAGGGGCAGAGACCCAGTACTTC.

The genes are TRBV19 and TRBJ1-2; D call uncertain. The CDR3 is 15 amino acids. Germline loops: CDR1 LNHDA, CDR2 SQIVND (reference sequence). Trimming left V 3 bases short and J 5 bases short, with 16 bases between. DNA for the CDR3: TGTGCCAGTAGTATTGCCCGCTCGTTTAGTTATGGCTACACCTTC. The encoded protein is CASSIARSFSYGYTF.

The V and J genes are TRBV6-5 and TRBJ2-7; D uncertain. This CDR3 region has 12 residues. V was clipped by 7 bases and J by 4 bases, with 11 bases between them. Germline values: CDR1 MNHEY, CDR2 SVGAGI. The CDR3 region has the DNA TGTGCCAGCACTTCAGACATTTACGAGCAGTACGTC. Protein: CASTSDIYEQYV.

V usage is TRBV11-3 and J usage is TRBJ2-2, with D uncertain. Between the trimmed V and J ends, which lost 2 bases and 6 bases, there was a span of 7 bases. The CDR3 has 13 residues. CDR1 is SGHNT, CDR2 YENEEA, per germline. For the CDR3, the DNA is TGTGCCAGCAGCTTAATCGGTGCCGGGGAGCTGTTTTTT. Protein product: CASSLIGAGELFF.

This chain links TRBV7-9 with TRBJ2-7, with D tentatively TRBD1 (6 bases). Germline loops: CDR1 SEHNR, CDR2 FQNEAQ (reference sequence). Trimming shortened V by 2 bases and J by 2 bases, and 10 bases separated the two germline ends. The CDR3 is 14 amino acids. The CDR3 nucleotides are TGTGCCAGCAGCTTAAGGGGGTCCCCCTACGAGCAGTACTTC. This sequence encodes CASSLRGSPYEQYF. Combining the CDR3 with reference TRBV7-9 and TRBJ2-7 gives the whole variable domain DTGVSQNPRHKITKRGQNVTFRCDPISEHNRLYWYRQTLGQGPEFLTYFQNEAQLEKSRLLSDRFSAERPKGSFSTLEIQRTEQGDSAMYLCASSLRGSPYEQYFGPGTRLTVT.

The rearrangement joins TRBV5-6 to TRBJ1-2; 11 bases fit TRBD1. V shed 4 bases and J 4 bases; nucleotides not matched to a gene: 15. CDR3 length: 18 residues. Germline V lookup: CDR1 SGHDT, CDR2 YYEEEE. This chain's CDR3 is CASSPLPGQGELSYGYTF. DNA of the CDR3: TGTGCCAGCAGCCCACTTCCGGGACAGGGGGAGCTCAGCTATGGCTACACCTTC.

The rearrangement joins TRBV14 to TRBJ2-2; a weak D match, TRBD1 (5 bases). The CDR3 is 16 residues long. Per the germline V gene, CDR1 is SGHDN and CDR2 is FVKESK. Trimming cost V 1 base and J 4 bases, with 13 bases left between them. The CDR3 DNA is TGTGCCAGCAGCCAAGTCCAGACAGCCTTCACCGGGGAGCTGTTTTTT. This encodes CASSQVQTAFTGELFF.

The chain carries TRBV7-2 and TRBJ1-2, with D perhaps TRBD1 (6 bases). The CDR3 runs 15 residues. Trimming took 0 bases from V and 2 from J, leaving 10 bases between them. Per the germline V gene, CDR1 is SGHTA and CDR2 is FQGNSA. The CDR3 region is CASSLAGGKNYGYTF. For the CDR3, the DNA is TGTGCCAGCAGCTTAGCAGGGGGAAAGAACTATGGCTACACCTTC.

This clone has a single count. The genes are TRBV6-5 and TRBJ2-2; 7 bases align to TRBD1. Germline assignment: CDR1 MNHEY and CDR2 SVGAGI. V shed 3 bases, J shed 6 bases, and the junction held 4 bases outside the gene matches. The CDR3 covers 14 residues. The chain's CDR3 is CASSYRGLAGELFF. CDR3 nucleotide sequence: TGTGCCAGCAGTTATAGGGGGCTGGCCGGGGAGCTGTTTTTT.

The V gene is TRBV24-1, the J gene TRBJ2-3; 13 nucleotides match TRBD2. Per the germline V gene, CDR1 is KGHDR and CDR2 is SFDVKD. The CDR3 totals 18 residues. V lost 4 bases and J lost 0; bases outside the gene matches: 6. The CDR3 nucleotides read TGTGCCACCAGTGAGGCTAGACTAGCGGGAGGCAGCACAGATACGCAGTATTTT. This sequence encodes CATSEARLAGGSTDTQYF.

The CDR3 protein is CASSPDRGAINEQYF. In DNA form, the CDR3 reads TGTGCCAGTAGCCCCGACAGGGGGGCCATCAACGAGCAGTACTTC. The chain recombines TRBV19 with TRBJ2-7; 9 bases agree with TRBD1. The CDR3 is made up of 15 amino acids. V lost 6 bases and J lost 5; bases outside the gene matches: 11. Germline-derived CDR1 and CDR2 are LNHDA and SQIVND (reference sequence).

This clone was seen just once. The chain is built from TRBV5-1 and TRBJ2-2; TRBD2 matches at 10 bases. The CDR3 length is 17 residues. Germline trimming cut 0 bases from V and 7 bases from J; bases unmatched to any gene: 9. Germline V CDR1 and CDR2: SGHRS, YFSETQ. CDR3 coding DNA: TGCGCCAGCAGCTTGGGCGGATCGAGCGGGAGGGTCGGGGAGCTGTTTTTT. Its translation: CASSLGGSSGRVGELFF.

The chain recombines TRBV18 with TRBJ1-1, with 7 nucleotides matching TRBD1. The CDR3 is made up of 14 amino acids. Per the germline V gene, CDR1 is KGHSH and CDR2 is LQKENI. V shed 5 bases and J 0 bases; nucleotides not matched to a gene: 3. The CDR3 sequence: CASSTGQLNTEAFF. CDR3 nucleotides: TGTGCCAGCTCAACGGGACAGCTGAACACTGAAGCTTTCTTT. Based on the CDR3 plus reference TRBV18 and TRBJ1-1, the full variable domain is NAGVMQNPRHLVRRRGQEARLRCSPMKGHSHVYWYRQLPEEGLKFMVYLQKENIIDESGMPKERFSAEFPKEGPSILRIQQVVRGDSAAYFCASSTGQLNTEAFFGQGTRLTVV.

V and J are TRBV11-2 and TRBJ2-7; 9 bases agree with TRBD1. CDR3 length equals 15 residues. The J segment lost 4 bases and the V segment lost 7 bases, leaving 11 bases of the junction unmatched. Per germline, CDR1 SGHAT and CDR2 FQNNGV. The CDR3 DNA follows: TGTGCCAGCATGGGGGACAGGGTCCCTCCTTACGAGCAGTACGTC. Protein product: CASMGDRVPPYEQYV.

The V call is TRBV7-2, the J call TRBJ1-1; D is perhaps TRBD1 (5 bases). Trimming shortened V by 8 bases and J by 3 bases, and 10 bases separated the two germline ends. The CDR3 totals 12 residues. Germline assignment: CDR1 SGHTA and CDR2 FQGNSA. CDR3 loop: CASAGGYTEAFF. In DNA form, the CDR3 reads TGTGCCAGCGCCGGGGGGTACACTGAAGCTTTCTTT.

J is TRBJ1-6 and V is TRBV24-1, with 8 bases aligning to TRBD1. CDR3 length: 16 residues. Germline lookup yields CDR1 KGHDR and CDR2 SFDVKD. Losses at the gene ends were 4 bases for V and 6 bases for J; bases not matched to a gene: 7. The CDR3 region is CATSEEGQGSNSPLHF. The CDR3 bases are TGTGCCACCAGTGAAGAAGGACAGGGTAGTAATTCACCCCTCCACTTT.

The count of this clone is one. CDR3 coding DNA: TGTGCCAGCACGGGGGGGCTCCAAGAGACCCAGTACTTC. It is translated as CASTGGLQETQYF. This chain connects TRBV12-3 or TRBV12-4 to TRBJ2-5; 8 nucleotides match TRBD2. The CDR3 sequence is 13 residues long. V trimming: 7 bases; J trimming: 1 base; junction bases outside the gene matches: 2.

Note on this clone: At one end the junction does not follow the germline gene, possibly because of a read error. The V and J genes are TRBV6-5 and TRBJ2-1, with a tentative D call TRBD2 (5 bases). The germline CDR1 and CDR2 sequences are MNHEY and SVGAGI. This CDR3 has 13 residues. CDR3 DNA sequence: TGTGCCAGCACCGGGGATTTGAACAATGGGCAGTTCTTC. Its translation: CASTGDLNNGQFF.

CDR3 sequence (DNA): TGCAGTGCTAGTCCGCGGGAGATTAATGAAAAACTGTTTTTT. Protein: CSASPREINEKLFF. V is TRBV20-1 and J is TRBJ1-4; D call uncertain. Germline values: CDR1 DFQATT, CDR2 SNEGSKA (reference sequence). The CDR3 sequence is 14 residues long. V was pared by 3 bases and J by 4 bases, with 12 bases between.

CDR3 sequence: CASSYDTWGIKKPLHF. CDR3 bases: TGTGCCAGCAGTTACGACACCTGGGGCATAAAAAAACCCCTCCACTTT. The chain recombines TRBV6-5 with TRBJ1-6, with a possible D match to TRBD1 (5 bases). V was cut by 2 bases and J by 12 bases, with 20 bases left in between. This CDR3 region has 16 residues. Germline loops: CDR1 MNHEY, CDR2 SVGAGI.

V and J are TRBV11-2 and TRBJ2-1; the D is unclear. Germline V CDR1 and CDR2: SGHAT, FQNNGV. V was trimmed by 1 base and J by 9 bases, leaving 7 bases between them. This CDR3 has 12 residues. CDR3 in amino acids: CASSLGAPEQFF. CDR3 nucleotide sequence: TGTGCCAGCAGCTTAGGAGCGCCTGAGCAGTTCTTC.

V usage is TRBV7-2 and J usage is TRBJ2-2; D possibly corresponds to TRBD1 (5 bases). The germline CDR1 and CDR2 sequences are SGHTA and FQGNSA. The germline V and J ends were trimmed by 4 bases and 4 bases, with 22 bases remaining between them. This CDR3 has 18 residues. The CDR3 spells CASSSHPLDNRGTGELFF. In nucleotides, the CDR3 is TGTGCCAGCAGCTCACACCCCCTGGACAATAGGGGCACCGGGGAGCTGTTTTTT. The whole variable domain, remainder taken from reference TRBV7-2 and TRBJ2-2, is GAGVSQSPSNKVTEKGKDVELRCDPISGHTALYWYRQSLGQGLEFLIYFQGNSAPDKSGLPSDRFSAERTGGSVSTLTIQRTQQEDSAVYLCASSSHPLDNRGTGELFFGEGSRLTVL.